The 9 T cell receptor beta chains reported below all come from one sample, sequenced in a study of T cells in Graves' hyperthyroidism and ophthalmopathy. Amplified TCR beta CDR3 regions derived from RNA transcripts. When the TCR CDR3 underwent first-round RT-PCR, the HTBI primer set was used. MiXCR, applied by TCRdb to the multiplex PCR reads, yields one record per CDR3 protein. The sample includes around 200,000 distinct CDR3 sequences, about 15% of them seen just once. Source material: blood. These receptors originate from a woman aged 45-59 years with Graves' hyperthyroidism.

This clonotype showed up just a few times. The junction does not match germline at one end; this may be a read error. The rearrangement links TRBV11-2 to TRBJ1-2, with D perhaps TRBD1 (5 bases). Germline lookup yields CDR1 SGHAT and CDR2 FQNNGV. The CDR3 runs 17 residues. The CDR3 DNA follows: TGTGCCAGCAGCTTATGGCGAAGTGGTACAGGAAACTATGGCCACACCTTC. It encodes CASSLWRSGTGNYGHTF.

About this clonotype itself: This may be a read error: a much more frequent sequence differs by one nucleotide. CDR3 sequence: CASGGGGGGADVPLHF. The DNA for the CDR3 is TGTGCCAGCGGCGGGGGAGGGGGGGGAGCTGATGTTCCCCTCCACTTT. The chain recombines TRBV9 with TRBJ1-6, with D maybe TRBD1 (6 bases). V was clipped by 7 bases and J by 13 bases, with 27 bases between them. The germline V gene has CDR1 SGDLS and CDR2 YYNGEE. The CDR3 contains 16 residues. Using reference TRBV9 and TRBJ1-6 for the parts outside the CDR3, the full variable domain is DSGVTQTPKHLITATGQRVTLRCSPRSGDLSVYWYQQSLDQGLQFLIQYYNGEERAKGNILERFSAQQFPDLHSELNLSSLELGDSALYFCASGGGGGGADVPLHFGNGTRLTVT.

This clonotype has more than one count but fewer than ten. The chain joins TRBV3-1 to TRBJ2-2; tentatively, D is TRBD2 (6 bases). The V gene's germline CDR1 is LGHDT and CDR2 YNNKEL (reference sequence). CDR3 size: 13 residues. The V gene lost 7 bases and the J gene lost 5 bases, with 11 bases spanning the gap. The CDR3 sequence is CASNRRGTGELFF. The CDR3 DNA reads as TGTGCCAGCAACCGACGGGGGACCGGGGAGCTGTTTTTT.

This clonotype appeared many times. The chain links TRBV20-1 to TRBJ2-7; tentatively, D is TRBD1 (6 bases). V was trimmed by 6 bases and J by 0 bases, leaving 12 bases between them. This CDR3 has 13 amino acids. Germline V gene sequence: CDR1 DFQATT, CDR2 SNEGSKA (reference sequence). The CDR3 bases are TGCAGTGCAACAACAGGGAACTCCTACGAGCAGTACTTC. It yields the protein CSATTGNSYEQYF.

The chain has TRBV5-1 and TRBJ2-2; 7 bases are shared with TRBD2. Trimming removed 4 bases from V and 7 bases from J; junction bases left unmatched: 16. The germline V gene encodes CDR1 SGHRS and CDR2 YFSETQ. This CDR3 is built from 17 residues. As DNA, the CDR3 is TGCGCCAGCAGCCCACGACTAGCAAGACGGGTTATCGGGGAGCTGTTTTTT. This encodes CASSPRLARRVIGELFF.

Ten or more counts support this clonotype. CDR3 in DNA: TGTGCCATCAGTGAGGCGGGGGCGAGTACAGATACGCAGTATTTT. This translates into CAISEAGASTDTQYF. The chain employs TRBV10-3 and TRBJ2-3; D possibly corresponds to TRBD2 (7 bases). In germline, CDR1 is ENHRY, CDR2 SYGVKD. V gave up 2 bases and J gave up 3 bases, with 12 bases separating them. The CDR3 covers 15 residues.

This clonotype occurred once. This may stem from a read error, because a much larger clone lies one nucleotide away. The CDR3 DNA reads as TGCGCCAGCGGCTTGTTAGCGGGCTCTTCCTACGAGCAGTACTTC. Translation gives CASGLLAGSSYEQYF. This chain links TRBV5-1 with TRBJ2-7, with TRBD2 matching over 7 bases. The CDR3 length is 15 residues. The germline V gene has CDR1 SGHRS and CDR2 YFSETQ.

This clonotype was recorded a few times. The V gene is TRBV4-3, the J gene TRBJ2-7; TRBD1 might be the D (6 bases). Trimming removed 4 bases at V and 2 bases at J, with 12 bases between. The CDR3 contains 14 residues. From germline, CDR1 is LGHNA and CDR2 YSLEER. CDR3 coding DNA: TGCGCCAGCAGCCTTGACAGGCTAACCTACGAGCAGTACTTC. It specifies CASSLDRLTYEQYF.

This clonotype occurred many times. This sequence joins TRBV20-1 and TRBJ2-7; 8 bases fit TRBD1. V lost 4 bases, J lost 4 bases, and 3 bases stayed unmatched. Germline V gives CDR1 DFQATT, CDR2 SNEGSKA (reference sequence). The CDR3 totals 12 residues. The CDR3 region has the DNA TGCAGTGCTAAACAGGGGGGATACGAGCAGTACTTC. It encodes CSAKQGGYEQYF.